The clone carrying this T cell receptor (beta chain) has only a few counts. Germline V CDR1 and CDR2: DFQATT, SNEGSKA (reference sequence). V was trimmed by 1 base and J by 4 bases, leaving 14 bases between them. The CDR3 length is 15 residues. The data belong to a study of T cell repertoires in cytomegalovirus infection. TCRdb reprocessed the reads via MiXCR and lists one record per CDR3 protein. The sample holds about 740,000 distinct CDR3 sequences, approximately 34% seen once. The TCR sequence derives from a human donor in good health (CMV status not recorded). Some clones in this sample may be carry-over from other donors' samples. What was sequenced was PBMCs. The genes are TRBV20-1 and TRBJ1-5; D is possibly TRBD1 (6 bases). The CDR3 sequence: CSARATAGDNQPQHF. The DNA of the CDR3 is TGCAGTGCTAGAGCTACGGCAGGGGATAATCAGCCCCAGCATTTT.